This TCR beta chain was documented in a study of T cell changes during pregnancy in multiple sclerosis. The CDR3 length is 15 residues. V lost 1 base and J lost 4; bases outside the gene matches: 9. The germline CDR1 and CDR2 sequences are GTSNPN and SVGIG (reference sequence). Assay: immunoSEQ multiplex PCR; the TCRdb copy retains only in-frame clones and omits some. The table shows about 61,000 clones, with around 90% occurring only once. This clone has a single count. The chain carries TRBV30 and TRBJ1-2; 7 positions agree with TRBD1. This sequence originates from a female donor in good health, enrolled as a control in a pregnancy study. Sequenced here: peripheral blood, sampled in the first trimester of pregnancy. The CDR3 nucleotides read TGTGCCTGGAGTGCCCCGTACAGGGGAATCTATGGCTACACCTTC. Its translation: CAWSAPYRGIYGYTF.